This T cell receptor beta chain was documented in a study of T cell responses to AZD1222 COVID-19 vaccine. Study outcomes and limitations: CD4 TCRs linked to vaccination spanned spike, dominating at 160-218 and 743-854. It was only a handful of AZD1222 recipients who were seropositive at baseline. The peak T cell response came first, and repertoires were sampled only after it.

Turning to this clone: The target antigen is unknown.

TCRdb keeps only in-frame clones here, not all; method: immunoSEQ multiplex PCR. The sample comprises 200,000 or so clones, approximately 93% of which are singletons, and 1% rests with the top ten. Germline assignment: CDR1 SGHDT and CDR2 YYEEEE. Losses at the gene ends were 4 bases for V and 4 bases for J; bases not matched to a gene: 5. The CDR3 consists of 14 residues. This sample comprised peripheral blood, obtained 28 days after the second AZD1222 dose. The sequence came from an adult who received the AZD1222 COVID-19 vaccine. The chain joins TRBV5-6 to TRBJ2-1, with 7 bases that match TRBD1. CDR3 sequence: CASSQGQYYNEQFF. The CDR3 DNA is TGTGCCAGCAGCCAGGGACAGTATTACAATGAGCAGTTCTTC.